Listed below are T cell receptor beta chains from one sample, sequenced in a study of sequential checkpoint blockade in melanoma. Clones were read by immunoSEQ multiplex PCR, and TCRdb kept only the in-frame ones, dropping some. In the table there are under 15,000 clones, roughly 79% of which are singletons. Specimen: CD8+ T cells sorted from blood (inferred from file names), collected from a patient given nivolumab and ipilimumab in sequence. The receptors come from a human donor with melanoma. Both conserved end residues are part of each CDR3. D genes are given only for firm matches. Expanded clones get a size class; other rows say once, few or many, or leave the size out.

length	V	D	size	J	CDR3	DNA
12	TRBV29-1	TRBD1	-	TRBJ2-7	CSAGDRDYEQYF	TGCAGCGCCGGGGACAGGGACTACGAGCAGTACTTC
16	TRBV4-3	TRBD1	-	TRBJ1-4	CASSHQTGTGDEKLFF	TGCGCCAGCAGCCATCAGACCGGGACAGGGGATGAAAAACTGTTTTTT
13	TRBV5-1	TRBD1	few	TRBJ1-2	CAISLAGGWGYTF	TGCGCCATCAGTTTGGCAGGGGGCTGGGGCTACACCTTC
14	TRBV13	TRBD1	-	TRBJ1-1	CASSPGQENTEAFF	TGTGCCAGCAGCCCGGGACAGGAGAACACTGAAGCTTTCTTT
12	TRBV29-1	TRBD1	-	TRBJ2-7	CSAGQTSYEQYF	TGCAGCGCGGGACAGACCTCCTACGAGCAGTACTTC
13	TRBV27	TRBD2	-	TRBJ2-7	CASSLGGGPEQYF	TGTGCCAGCAGTTTGGGGGGAGGGCCCGAGCAGTACTTC
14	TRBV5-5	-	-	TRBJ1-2	CASSLDLSYYGYTF	TGTGCCAGCAGCTTGGATCTATCCTACTATGGCTACACCTTC
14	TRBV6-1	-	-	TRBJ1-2	CASIPFGGSYGYTF	TGTGCCAGCATCCCTTTTGGGGGGAGCTATGGCTACACCTTC
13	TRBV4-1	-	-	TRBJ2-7	CASSQDRGYEQYF	TGCGCCAGCAGCCAAGATAGGGGGTACGAGCAGTACTTC
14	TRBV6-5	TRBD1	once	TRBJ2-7	CASRTGTGAYEQYF	TGTGCCAGCCGGACCGGGACAGGGGCCTACGAGCAGTACTTC
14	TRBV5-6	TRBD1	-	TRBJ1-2	CASSTGTGAYGYTF	TGTGCCAGCAGCACCGGGACAGGGGCCTATGGCTACACCTTC
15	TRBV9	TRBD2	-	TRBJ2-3	CASSGPGLVFGTQYF	TGTGCCAGCAGCGGACCGGGACTAGTTTTCGGTACGCAGTATTTT
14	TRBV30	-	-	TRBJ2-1	CACMAGLPYNEQFF	TGTGCCTGTATGGCGGGGCTACCCTACAATGAGCAGTTCTTC
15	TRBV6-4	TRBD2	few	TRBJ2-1	CASSDSGGSGDEQFF	TGTGCCAGCAGTGACTCGGGCGGGAGTGGGGATGAGCAGTTCTTC
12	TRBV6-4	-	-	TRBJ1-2	CASSDSMRGYTF	TGTGCCAGCAGTGACTCGATGAGAGGCTACACCTTC
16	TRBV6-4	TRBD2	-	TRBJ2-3	CASSDSSGGDLDTQYF	TGTGCCAGCAGTGACTCGAGCGGGGGTGACCTAGATACGCAGTATTTT
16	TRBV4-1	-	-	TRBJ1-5	CASSQGWGPSNQPQHF	TGCGCCAGCAGCCAAGGGTGGGGGCCTAGCAATCAGCCCCAGCATTTT
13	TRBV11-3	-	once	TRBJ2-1	CASSSRETNEQFF	TGTGCCAGCAGCTCCCGGGAAACCAATGAGCAGTTCTTC
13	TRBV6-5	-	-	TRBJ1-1	CASSYQGSTEAFF	TGTGCCAGCAGTTACCAGGGAAGTACTGAAGCTTTCTTT
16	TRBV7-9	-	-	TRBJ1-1	CASSLVLGPFTTEAFF	TGTGCCAGCAGCTTAGTGTTGGGGCCTTTCACCACTGAAGCTTTCTTT
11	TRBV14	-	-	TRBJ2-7	CASSLSREQYF	TGTGCCAGCAGCCTGAGCCGAGAGCAGTACTTC
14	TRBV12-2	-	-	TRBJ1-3	CASRLASPGNTIYF	TGTGCAAGTCGCTTAGCCTCCCCTGGAAACACCATATATTTT
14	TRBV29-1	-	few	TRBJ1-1	CSVVGGLEWTEAFF	TGCAGCGTTGTAGGTGGCCTAGAGTGGACTGAAGCTTTCTTT
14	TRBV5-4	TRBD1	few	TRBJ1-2	CASSGGTDPYGYTF	TGTGCCAGCAGCGGGGGGACAGACCCCTATGGCTACACCTTC
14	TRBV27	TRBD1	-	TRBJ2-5	CASRTRTGWETQYF	TGTGCCAGCAGAACCAGGACAGGGTGGGAGACCCAGTACTTC
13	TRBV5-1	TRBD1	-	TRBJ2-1	CASSTDRVGEQFF	TGCGCCAGCAGCACCGACAGGGTAGGGGAGCAGTTCTTC
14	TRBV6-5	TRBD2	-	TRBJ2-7	CASSPLVAGVEQYF	TGTGCCAGCAGTCCTCTGGTAGCGGGGGTCGAGCAGTACTTC
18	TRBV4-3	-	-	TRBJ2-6	CASSQDALTSSGANVLTF	TGCGCCAGCAGCCAAGACGCGTTAACTTCCTCTGGGGCCAACGTCCTGACTTTC
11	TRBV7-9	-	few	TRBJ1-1	CASREGTEAFF	TGTGCCAGCAGGGAAGGGACAGAAGCTTTCTTT
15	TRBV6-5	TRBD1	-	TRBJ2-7	CASSRGQGEDGEQYF	TGTGCCAGCAGTCGGGGACAGGGGGAAGATGGCGAGCAGTACTTC
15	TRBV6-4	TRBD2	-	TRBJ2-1	CASSGTSGSKDEQFF	TGTGCCAGCAGTGGGACTAGCGGGAGTAAGGATGAGCAGTTCTTC
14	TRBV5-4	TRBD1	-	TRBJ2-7	CASSIPGQPYEQYF	TGTGCCAGCAGCATCCCGGGACAGCCCTACGAGCAGTACTTC
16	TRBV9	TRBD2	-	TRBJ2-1	CASSVPIAGQTTEQFF	TGTGCCAGCAGCGTTCCAATAGCGGGGCAAACAACAGAGCAGTTCTTC
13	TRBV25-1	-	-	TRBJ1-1	CASRGRGIGEAFF	TGTGCCAGCAGGGGTAGAGGTATCGGGGAAGCTTTCTTT
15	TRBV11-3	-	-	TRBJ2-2	CASSSYAAATGELFF	TGTGCCAGCAGCTCCTACGCAGCGGCCACCGGGGAGCTGTTTTTT
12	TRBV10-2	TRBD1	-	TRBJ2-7	CASGQGVYEQYF	TGCGCCAGCGGACAGGGTGTTTACGAGCAGTACTTC
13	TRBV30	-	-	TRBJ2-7	CAWSPGNSYEQYF	TGTGCCTGGAGTCCCGGGAACTCCTACGAGCAGTACTTC